Given below is one TCR beta chain in context. No antigen is known for it. Per-base qualities were not stored, and no clone one base away is much larger. This sample is part of a study of cytomegalovirus exposure and HLA in healthy donors (dated by TCRdb to about 2017). For the study in its entirety: An earlier analysis of about 560 of the donors reported approximately 300 Gb of sequence data and around 110 million unique TCR beta sequences obtained from about 179 million T cells. Approximately 310 gigabases of sequencing data and around 80 million unique TCR sequences made up an early release that covered several hundred HLA-typed donors. Of the roughly 390 genotyped donors, approximately 83% fell in the genetic ancestry cluster associated with self-reported Caucasian donors. The study aimed to test whether cataloging public T cell receptors could reveal signatures of past pathogen exposure. Using immunosequencing, the study profiled T cell repertoires from 640 or so subjects and related those repertoires to cytomegalovirus serostatus. Besides the first cohort of roughly 700 subjects, a separate validation cohort made up of 95 to 150 different subjects was used. High-throughput TCR immunosequencing, statistical association of individual TCRs with disease status, and machine learning were combined to predict cytomegalovirus infection status. A later analysis re-analyzed previously published TCR beta repertoires from 500 to 700 donors and added high-resolution HLA genotyping to study TCR occurrence patterns. Rather than drawing on any new phenotypic data, the later analysis identified candidate immune exposures from TCR beta sequences and the way those sequences occurred across donors. An earlier analysis of nearly 600 of the donors applied high-throughput TCR beta sequencing to assess whether each TCR beta V gene segment acted as functional or pseudogenic. Alongside the repertoire data, information on donor age, sex, ethnicity and CMV serostatus was compiled. In a later genetic analysis, genome-wide SNP genotypes for about three fifths of the 666 donors were used, and that subset was treated as a discovery cohort. Every repertoire in the discovery cohort had been generated on one and the same sequencing platform. HLA typing covered class I and class II loci at four-digit resolution. The number of donors typed differed by locus, with about 629-630 for A, B, C, DRB1 and DQB1, roughly 520 for DQA1, 600 to 610 for DPA1, and roughly 450 for DPB1. Four to six DR-DQ haplotypes were handled as single units for association and clustering, since linkage in the cohort was strong. Across 398 genotyped donors of the cohort, an average of about 240,000 unique TCR beta nucleotide sequences per donor were sequenced, and roughly 17% of those sequences were non-productive.

As encoded in the germline V gene (reference sequence), CDR1 is SEHNR while CDR2 is FQNEAQ. The CDR3 measures 16 amino acids from cysteine to phenylalanine. Here the CDR3 DNA is all that survives: 48 bases in frame from base 1. Relative to germline, V is missing 5 bases and J is missing 2 bases, with 9 bases of the junction outside any gene match. Results and caveats for the whole study, not just this receptor: The presence/absence analyses assumed that sequencing depth was roughly uniform across donors, and that assumption may not be true. Cytomegalovirus status was reported to be diagnosed by the classifier with high specificity and sensitivity in both the original and validation cohorts. V-gene and J-gene trimming of TCR beta chains was associated with a missense DCLRE1C variant in a later genetic analysis, and the association was replicated in an independent cohort. Most TCR sequences were observed very rarely across donors, whereas some public TCRs were present in many individuals. Because HLA typing was unavailable for some donors at each locus, only the typed subset was used in association tests. The earlier analysis of approximately 540 of the donors excluded 15 to 20 rarely observed V segments, including chromosome 9 orphons, because counts were too low. CMV serostatus was the only immune exposure information available for the cohort. The study listed 150 to 200 TCR beta chains as associated with cytomegalovirus. In a later analysis, the rate of TCR association differed among HLA loci, with DRB1 alleles having the most associated TCRs and HLA-C alleles having the fewest. At a false discovery rate of 0.05, a later analysis linked 16,951 TCR beta sequences to specific HLA alleles. Compared with the roughly 600-donor mean, donors in an Asian-associated ancestry cluster had fewer N-insertions in productive TCRs, according to a later genetic analysis. A further reported finding was that TCR beta sequences accurately predicted the HLA-A and HLA-B alleles for most subjects in the first cohort. According to a later analysis, most CMV-associated TCR beta chains appeared to be HLA-restricted, and the HLA associations seemed to be driven largely by CMV exposure. Assigning TCR associations to individual alleles was difficult when HLA alleles, especially DR and DQ, strongly co-occurred. A cluster of highly shared sequence variants was judged likely to be a technical artifact of the sequencing pipeline. Linkage disequilibrium might explain the correlated functional status among segregating V segments, but an unknown experimental factor could not be excluded. The authors suggested that the approach could potentially be generalized to other disease states and immunological phenotypes. The cohort was sequenced for TCR beta chains only, and without alpha or paired-chain data the features that could be detected were limited. An earlier analysis of around 600 of the donors showed that most TCR beta V segments appeared in productive rearrangements either about 87% or about 30% of the time, which broadly matched IMGT annotations. Some IMGT-functional V segments, including TRBV6-2 and TRBV6-3, could not be told apart with the 87-base-pair reads, so those segments were excluded. In a later analysis, HLA-associated TCR beta chains showed more clonal expansion and lower generation probabilities than non-associated chains that were equally common. In vitro tests confirmed that a few of the cytomegalovirus-associated TCR beta chains recognize cytomegalovirus antigens. In a later analysis, several top co-occurrence clusters were reported to appear linked to parvovirus B19, influenza, CMV and Epstein-Barr virus.

The cohort comprised more than 550 healthy bone marrow donors. At the time of sampling, all cohort members were nominally healthy, though unrecorded immune exposures were likely present. The donor tested CMV seronegative, placing the donor among the 350 to 400 seronegative members of the cohort. A peripheral blood sample was collected from each donor, and TCR beta sequencing was performed on peripheral blood mononuclear cells. The Qiagen DNeasy Blood Extraction Kit was used to extract genomic DNA from the blood cell samples. The library was generated by the immunoSEQ multiplex PCR assay. For the multiplex PCR, a mixture combining 60 forward primers for TCR Vbeta segments and 13 reverse primers for TCR Jbeta segments was used. Amplification of the CDR3 region of rearranged TCR beta genes was performed with a multiplex PCR assay on genomic DNA. Amplified TCR beta libraries were sequenced as 87-base-pair reads on the Illumina HiSeq System. The published analysis was carried out like this. Across the roughly 600 repertoires, a later analysis counted 80 million or so unique TCR beta chains, 8.5 million to 12 million of which were shared by at least two donors. To remove PCR and sequencing errors, raw reads were error-corrected and collapsed into unique sequences using a nearest-neighbor algorithm that merged closely related sequences. V, D and J gene segments were assigned by aligning CDR3 sequences to IMGT reference sequences. For a sequence to be retained, a match of at least six nucleotides was required to both a V gene segment and a J gene segment. Rearrangements were called productive when the CDR3 lacked stop codons and stayed in frame with V and J; all others were non-productive. Following IMGT convention, CDR3 was defined as the stretch from the second conserved V-encoded cysteine to the conserved J-encoded phenylalanine. In an earlier analysis of around 600 of the donors, sequences lacking an unambiguous match to a single V gene segment were excluded. An earlier analysis of about 590 of the donors classified V segments as functional when productive rearrangements were above 56.7% and as segregating when the standard deviation between donors was above 5%. A statistical classification framework was built for diagnosing cytomegalovirus status from the catalog of TCR beta chain sequences. A later analysis assigned V and J genes by comparing TCR nucleotide sequences with IMGT/GENE-DB human TR gene sequences. A later analysis assigned CDR3 sequences and most-parsimonious VDJ recombination scenarios with the TCRdist pipeline. In a later analysis, each TCR beta chain was defined by its CDR3 amino acid sequence together with its V-gene family, and reads without a unique V-gene family were excluded. To address suspected cross-contamination and a sequencing artifact, a later analysis removed a few hundred highly shared, low-generation-probability nucleotide sequences. In a later analysis, a clonal expansion index was calculated for each public chain from normalized within-repertoire ranks of inferred template counts. A later analysis computed generation probabilities with a VDJ recombination model fitted to out-of-frame rearrangements, and checked the results against IGoR. Hypergeometric tests were used in a later analysis to score TCR-TCR, TCR-HLA and TCR-CMV co-occurrence, with a repertoire-size bias correction applied to the TCR pairs. To estimate false discovery rates, a later analysis permuted the HLA or CMV assignments 20 times. In a later analysis, co-occurring TCRs were grouped using DBSCAN, and TCRdist sequence similarity was added for clustering within HLA-allele-positive subsets. Repertoires with fewer than 30,000 or more than 120,000 public chains were left out of co-occurrence clustering, as were about five repertoires with anomalous nucleotide sharing. Held by TCRdb, this immuneACCESS table contains in-frame sequences only and omits some clones. Under half of the omission traces to an unresolved V gene where checked; the cause of the rest is unknown. From that table come the V and J calls and clone size; the DNA was used to work out D and trimming. Present in this sample are about 130,000 clones, roughly 82% of which were seen just once. The ten largest clones add up to 0.95% to 1.5% of the sample.

Material for sequencing was PBMCs. The V and J genes are TRBV7-9 and TRBJ2-7; the central 10 bases match TRBD2. This receptor was taken from a boy younger than 18 in good health and CMV-seronegative. The CDR3 sequence is CASSPPLAGLTYEQYF. The nucleotide sequence reads as follows: TGTGCCAGCAGCCCCCCACTAGCGGGATTAACCTACGAGCAGTACTTC.